This T cell receptor beta chain was found in a study of T cells in localized non-small cell lung cancer. Study-wide results and caveats: Since sequencing was restricted to only one region of the tumor, intratumor heterogeneity remains a possibility. Turning up in adjacent lung were a median approximately 60 of the top 100 tumor clones. Higher blood T cell density tracked longer overall survival.

The table came from immunoSEQ multiplex PCR; TCRdb's copy has only in-frame clones and leaves some out. The sample has roughly 31,000 clones; 80% to 90% are singletons. V was cut by 6 bases and J by 8 bases, with 16 bases left in between. The CDR3 contains 13 residues. Germline V gives CDR1 MDHEN, CDR2 SYDVKM. Concerning this clone itself: Its specificity is unknown. The identical CDR3 is also encoded by other nucleotide sequences in the sample.

The receptor comes from a woman aged 40-69 years with stage I lung adenocarcinoma. The V call is TRBV28, the J call TRBJ1-2, with D perhaps TRBD1 (6 bases). The sequencing used peripheral blood, collected before any cancer treatment. CDR3 in DNA: TGTGCCAGCAGCGATGGGGGGCGTGGGGGCTACACCTTC. Encoded protein: CASSDGGRGGYTF.